This TCR beta chain derives from a study of vaccination and CD4 T cells after COVID-19. Study-wide context: Following dose two, a median about 70 days (range 14 to 241) passed before post-vaccine samples were taken. General study points: SARS-CoV-2-reactive clonotype medians increased from roughly 19 to 38, not significantly.

The germline V and J ends were trimmed by 3 bases and 8 bases, with 13 bases remaining between them. The length of the CDR3 is 12 residues. Per the germline V gene, CDR1 is DFQATT and CDR2 is SNEGSKA (reference sequence). Sequenced with the Oncomine TCR Beta short-read assay was DNA taken from cultured CD4+ T cells. Genomic DNA was extracted from cultured CD4+ T cells. TCRdb reprocessed the PCR reads with MiXCR, giving one entry per CDR3 protein. The table records fewer than 12,000 distinct CDR3 sequences, approximately 20% of them present only once. This clonotype has a handful of counts. The antigen is undetermined. The treatment is: roughly 10-day PBMC culture with coronavirus spike peptide pools or control peptides (ViraFEST assay). Researchers reported culturing 2 million to 2.5 million PBMCs per well with around 10 IU/ml IL-2 and approximately 9.4 ug/ml peptide pools.

The origin of this receptor is a human donor who had recovered from COVID-19. The chain couples TRBV20-1 to TRBJ1-2, with D maybe TRBD1 (5 bases). The starting material was CD4+ T cells from blood, cultured in vitro, obtained after SARS-CoV-2 vaccination. CDR3 protein: CSASWGNNGYTF. CDR3 DNA sequence: TGCAGTGCTAGCTGGGGGAATAACGGCTACACCTTC.